These 25 T cell receptor beta chains were sequenced from one sample in a study of blood T cell repertoires in COVID-19. The method was immunoSEQ multiplex PCR; TCRdb's version includes in-frame clones alone and lacks a portion of them. This sample has hundreds of thousands of clones, with around 91% found just once. The source material was PBMCs or T cells enriched from blood (not recorded which). The receptor source for this set is a man aged 18 to 30 who had recovered from COVID-19.

CDR3 sequence: CASGQSDGYTF. In DNA, the CDR3 is TGTGCCAGTGGACAATCGGATGGCTACACCTTC. The gene calls are TRBV6-5 and TRBJ1-2; D is perhaps TRBD1 (5 bases). Germline V gene lookup returns CDR1 MNHEY and CDR2 SVGAGI. The ends were cut back, 9 bases at V and 6 bases at J, with 11 bases in the middle. The CDR3 extends over 11 amino acids.

A remark on this clone: The sample has other DNA sequences that encode this CDR3 too. The chain joins TRBV18 to TRBJ1-1, with no clear D. Trimming pared 3 bases from V and 1 base from J, leaving 9 bases between. Germline V CDR1 and CDR2: KGHSH, LQKENI. The CDR3 consists of 14 residues. The CDR3 loop reads CASSPGLANTEAFF. CDR3 coding DNA: TGTGCCAGCTCACCGGGTTTAGCGAACACTGAAGCTTTCTTT.

The chain combines TRBV6-2 or TRBV6-3 with TRBJ2-7; 10 nucleotides agree with TRBD1. Trimming removed 4 bases from V and 2 bases from J; junction bases left unmatched: 5. CDR3 length: 15 residues. Germline values: CDR1 MNHEY, CDR2 SVGEGT. The CDR3 region has the DNA TGTGCCAGCAGTTCCCCGGGGACAGGGGCCTACGAGCAGTACTTC. It codes for CASSSPGTGAYEQYF.

This chain connects TRBV9 to TRBJ1-1; the match to TRBD1 covers 8 bases. The trim removed 4 bases at V and 1 base at J, leaving 3 bases unmatched. Germline V gene lookup returns CDR1 SGDLS and CDR2 YYNGEE. CDR3 length: 14 residues. The CDR3 sequence is CASSFGTGNTEAFF. DNA of the CDR3: TGTGCCAGCAGCTTTGGGACAGGGAACACTGAAGCTTTCTTT.

The chain employs TRBV7-2 and TRBJ2-1, with 7 nucleotides matching TRBD1. Trimming at V came to 1 base and at J to 7 bases, leaving 10 bases not matched to a gene. The CDR3 is made up of 16 amino acids. Per germline, CDR1 SGHTA and CDR2 FQGNSA. DNA of the CDR3: TGTGCCAGCAGCTTAGGGGGGCGAGGGGGCTATAATGAGCAGTTCTTC. Residues: CASSLGGRGGYNEQFF.

This chain connects TRBV18 to TRBJ1-5; TRBD1 matches at 9 bases. Germline V gene data show CDR1 as KGHSH and CDR2 as LQKENI. V lost 4 bases, J lost 1 base, and 5 bases stayed unmatched. This CDR3 is 16 amino acids long. The CDR3 reads CASSQNDRGSNQPQHF. CDR3 coding DNA: TGTGCCAGCTCACAAAACGACAGGGGGAGCAATCAGCCCCAGCATTTT. Based on the CDR3 plus reference TRBV18 and TRBJ1-5, the full variable domain is NAGVMQNPRHLVRRRGQEARLRCSPMKGHSHVYWYRQLPEEGLKFMVYLQKENIIDESGMPKERFSAEFPKEGPSILRIQQVVRGDSAAYFCASSQNDRGSNQPQHFGDGTRLSIL.

CDR3 nucleotide sequence: TGTGCCAGCTCACCACTTTTCAGGGACACCGGGGAGCTGTTTTTT. Translating gives CASSPLFRDTGELFF. The genes are TRBV18 and TRBJ2-2, with D possibly matching TRBD1 (5 bases). Trimming cost V 1 base and J 3 bases, with 9 bases left between them. The CDR3 runs to 15 residues. Germline CDR1 reads KGHSH; CDR2 reads LQKENI. Together with reference TRBV18 and TRBJ2-2, the CDR3 gives the full variable domain: NAGVMQNPRHLVRRRGQEARLRCSPMKGHSHVYWYRQLPEEGLKFMVYLQKENIIDESGMPKERFSAEFPKEGPSILRIQQVVRGDSAAYFCASSPLFRDTGELFFGEGSRLTVL.

This clone has only a few counts. V usage is TRBV5-6 and J usage is TRBJ1-2; weak D call: TRBD1 (6 bases). This CDR3 has 16 amino acids. Germline V gives CDR1 SGHDT, CDR2 YYEEEE. V lost 5 bases, J lost 5 bases, and 22 bases lay in between. The CDR3 reads CASRLSGRGDIYGYTF. The DNA for the CDR3 is TGTGCCAGCAGACTGTCGGGCAGGGGCGATATATATGGCTACACCTTC.

In its sample, this clone was seen a few times. This rearrangement joins TRBV4-3 to TRBJ2-1; D is possibly TRBD2 (5 bases). Germline lookup yields CDR1 LGHNA and CDR2 YSLEER. The CDR3 extends over 15 amino acids. Trimming left V 0 bases short and J 7 bases short, with 13 bases between. The CDR3: CASSQEGGSGNEQFF. The CDR3 bases are TGCGCCAGCAGCCAAGAAGGAGGAAGTGGGAATGAGCAGTTCTTC.

The V call is TRBV5-4, the J call TRBJ2-7, with a tentative D call TRBD1 (6 bases). Trimming took off 0 bases at V and 5 bases at J, with 12 bases between the two ends. The CDR3 consists of 14 residues. Germline V lookup: CDR1 SGHNT, CDR2 YYREEE (reference sequence). CDR3 residues: CASSLVGQLNEQYF. The CDR3 DNA reads TGTGCCAGCAGCTTGGTTGGACAGCTCAACGAGCAGTACTTC.

This rearrangement joins TRBV6-2 or TRBV6-3 to TRBJ2-3; 12 bases are a match to TRBD2. This CDR3 comprises 21 residues. Germline assignment: CDR1 MNHEY and CDR2 SVGEGT. V shed 2 bases, J shed 2 bases, and the junction held 17 bases outside the gene matches. CDR3 amino acids: CASSYLGLAGRTRTLTDTQYF. DNA for the CDR3: TGTGCCAGCAGTTACCTCGGACTAGCGGGACGAACTAGAACCCTCACAGATACGCAGTATTTT.

The chain joins TRBV7-2 to TRBJ2-4; tentatively, D is TRBD2 (6 bases). CDR3 size: 15 residues. The germline gives CDR1 SGHTA, CDR2 FQGNSA. The ends were cut back, 0 bases at V and 0 bases at J, with 6 bases in the middle. CDR3 sequence reads: CASSLAGLAKNIQYF. The CDR3, as DNA: TGTGCCAGCAGCTTAGCGGGACTAGCCAAAAACATTCAGTACTTC.

The chain carries TRBV5-1 and TRBJ2-5; D may be TRBD2 (5 bases). The CDR3 is 14 amino acids. V lost 0 bases to trimming and J lost 4 bases, with 10 bases between them. From germline, CDR1 is SGHRS and CDR2 YFSETQ. The CDR3 DNA is TGCGCCAGCAGCTTGGCTAGGAGGAGAGAGACCCAGTACTTC. Residues: CASSLARRRETQYF.

This clone was seen a single time. V is TRBV4-1 and J is TRBJ1-4, with a weak D call TRBD1 (6 bases). Trimming cost V 4 bases and J 6 bases, with 18 bases left between them. From germline, CDR1 is MGHRA and CDR2 YSYEKL. The CDR3 contains 16 residues. The CDR3 sequence is CASSRGYGQTDEKLFF. For the CDR3, the DNA is TGCGCCAGCAGCCGGGGATACGGACAGACTGATGAAAAACTGTTTTTT.

V is TRBV9 and J is TRBJ1-3; D is perhaps TRBD1 (5 bases). There are 15 residues in the CDR3. V lost 0 bases and J lost 4, with 11 bases in between. The germline V gene has CDR1 SGDLS and CDR2 YYNGEE. The CDR3 coding sequence is TGTGCCAGCAGCGTAGCGGGGGTTCCCGGAAACACCATATATTTT. It codes for CASSVAGVPGNTIYF.

The chain couples TRBV4-3 to TRBJ2-1; D possibly corresponds to TRBD2 (6 bases). CDR1 is LGHNA and CDR2 is YSLEER in the germline V gene. There are 17 residues in the CDR3. V was trimmed by 3 bases and J by 0 bases, leaving 15 bases between them. CDR3 bases: TGCGCCAGCAGCCATGGTACTGGGGGGAGCTCCTACAATGAGCAGTTCTTC. Translation gives CASSHGTGGSSYNEQFF.

The genes are TRBV6-1 and TRBJ1-5; perhaps TRBD1 as D (5 bases). Trimming removed 0 bases from V and 5 bases from J, with 11 bases in between. The CDR3 is 15 amino acids. CDR1 is MNHNS and CDR2 is SASEGT in the germline V gene. The CDR3 region is CASSEARQSDQPQHF. The CDR3 DNA reads TGTGCCAGCAGTGAAGCGCGACAGAGCGATCAGCCCCAGCATTTT.

Only a few counts were recorded for this clone. The genes are TRBV5-5 and TRBJ2-2; D might be TRBD1 (6 bases). There are 15 residues in the CDR3. V was pared by 0 bases and J by 4 bases, with 10 bases between. The V gene's germline CDR1 is SGHKS and CDR2 YYEKEE (reference sequence). The CDR3 nucleotides read TGTGCCAGCAGCTTGGGGGGACACAGCACCGGGGAGCTGTTTTTT. As protein: CASSLGGHSTGELFF.

The rearrangement uses TRBV19 and TRBJ1-2, with D maybe TRBD1 (5 bases). CDR3 length: 13 residues. The germline V and J ends were trimmed by 3 bases and 6 bases, with 11 bases remaining between them. Germline assignment: CDR1 LNHDA and CDR2 SQIVND (reference sequence). The CDR3: CASSIGGTDGYTF. The CDR3 nucleotides are TGTGCCAGTAGTATTGGGGGGACGGATGGCTACACCTTC.

This rearrangement joins TRBV28 to TRBJ2-7, with 8 nucleotides matching TRBD2. This CDR3 contains 14 residues. The V gene's germline CDR1 is MDHEN and CDR2 SYDVKM. V lost 6 bases and J lost 4; bases outside the gene matches: 8. The CDR3 DNA is TGTGCCAGCAGGAAAAGCGGGAGCAGTTACGAGCAGTACTTC. This codes for CASRKSGSSYEQYF. Variable domain in full (rest from reference TRBV28 and TRBJ2-7): DVKVTQSSRYLVKRTGEKVFLECVQDMDHENMFWYRQDPGLGLRLIYFSYDVKMKEKGDIPEGYSVSREKKERFSLILESASTNQTSMYLCASRKSGSSYEQYFGPGTRLTVT.

The V and J genes are TRBV11-3 and TRBJ1-5; D ambiguous. The CDR3 consists of 14 residues. Trimming left V 1 base short and J 5 bases short, with 9 bases between. Germline CDR1 SGHNT, CDR2 YENEEA. As DNA, the CDR3 is TGTGCCAGCAGCTTAGGTACCGGGGATCAGCCCCAGCATTTT. Amino acid sequence: CASSLGTGDQPQHF.

This clone was counted between two and nine times. This chain links TRBV5-1 with TRBJ1-2; TRBD1 agrees at 8 bases. The CDR3 consists of 12 residues. Trimming took 4 bases from V and 6 from J; bases not matched to a gene: 2. CDR1 is SGHRS, CDR2 YFSETQ, per germline. The CDR3 DNA is TGCGCCAGCAGCGAGGACAGGGATGGCTACACCTTC. Translating gives CASSEDRDGYTF.

The CDR3 sequence: CASRPSSDSFADTQYF. CDR3 coding DNA: TGTGCCAGCAGACCATCCTCGGACTCCTTCGCAGATACGCAGTATTTT. This rearrangement joins TRBV5-4 to TRBJ2-3; D is possibly TRBD2 (5 bases). There are 16 residues in the CDR3. Germline CDR1 and CDR2: SGHNT and YYREEE (reference sequence). Trimming removed 5 bases from V and 4 bases from J, with 20 bases in between. Complete variable domain (other parts from reference TRBV5-4 and TRBJ2-3): ETGVTQSPTHLIKTRGQQVTLRCSSQSGHNTVSWYQQALGQGPQFIFQYYREEENGRGNFPPRFSGLQFPNYSSELNVNALELDDSALYLCASRPSSDSFADTQYFGPGTRLTVL.

The J gene is TRBJ1-1, the V gene TRBV6-5; no clear D gene. The germline CDR1 and CDR2 sequences are MNHEY and SVGAGI. The CDR3 length is 12 residues. The V and J ends lost 6 bases and 1 base respectively, with 6 bases between them. The CDR3 sequence: CASRGENTEAFF. The CDR3 DNA sequence: TGTGCCAGCAGGGGAGAGAACACTGAAGCTTTCTTT.

This chain links TRBV30 with TRBJ1-5; perhaps TRBD1 as D (5 bases). CDR3 length equals 15 residues. The V end lost 1 base, the J end lost 6 bases, and 16 bases lay between the germline ends. Germline V lookup: CDR1 GTSNPN, CDR2 SVGIG (reference sequence). The CDR3 protein is CAWSEGTSGGQPQHF. CDR3 sequence (DNA): TGTGCCTGGAGTGAGGGGACCTCGGGAGGTCAGCCCCAGCATTTT.